Listed here are 10 T cell receptor beta chains from one sample, sequenced in a study of T-cell memory formation after mild COVID-19. TCRdb independently ran MiXCR on the 5' RACE reads; one entry per CDR3 protein. This table has 100,000 to 150,000 distinct CDR3 sequences, over 15% appearing once. Sequencing was performed on PBMCs or a T cell subset sorted from them (not recorded which). These receptor sequences come from a man aged 18 to 30 who had mild COVID-19 (a few samples of this study predate the infection). Cell type and time point are not known.

This clonotype has more than one count but fewer than ten. The rearrangement joins TRBV20-1 to TRBJ1-2; 11 nucleotides align to TRBD1. There are 14 residues in the CDR3. Germline lookup yields CDR1 DFQATT and CDR2 SNEGSKA (reference sequence). V trimming: 6 bases; J trimming: 9 bases; junction bases outside the gene matches: 12. This chain's CDR3 is CSALTGTGGRSYTF. The CDR3 coding sequence is TGCAGTGCCCTTACCGGGACAGGGGGGAGAAGCTACACCTTC.

The V call is TRBV6-6, the J call TRBJ1-2; 9 nucleotides match TRBD1. Germline V gene lookup returns CDR1 MNHNY and CDR2 SVGAGI (reference sequence). Trimming removed 2 bases from V and 2 bases from J; junction bases left unmatched: 6. CDR3 length: 16 residues. The chain's CDR3 is CASSYAGTGRNYGYTF. CDR3 DNA: TGTGCCAGCAGTTACGCCGGGACAGGGAGGAACTATGGCTACACCTTC.

This clonotype showed up just a few times. The chain recombines TRBV10-3 with TRBJ1-4; D unresolved. Germline CDR1 ENHRY, CDR2 SYGVKD. The V end was cut by 4 bases, the J end by 0 bases, with 9 bases between. The CDR3 has 15 residues. The CDR3 region is CAISAGVATNEKLFF. The CDR3 coding sequence is TGTGCCATCAGTGCCGGGGTGGCAACTAATGAAAAACTGTTTTTT.

J is TRBJ1-1 and V is TRBV28; 8 nucleotides match TRBD1. The germline V gene encodes CDR1 MDHEN and CDR2 SYDVKM. This CDR3 spans 14 amino acids. The ends lost 6 bases at V and 1 base at J; junction bases unmatched: 4. This CDR3 is CASRPGGPNTEAFF. The CDR3 region has the DNA TGTGCCAGCAGACCAGGGGGCCCGAACACTGAAGCTTTCTTT. Supplemented by reference TRBV28 and TRBJ1-1, the full variable domain reads DVKVTQSSRYLVKRTGEKVFLECVQDMDHENMFWYRQDPGLGLRLIYFSYDVKMKEKGDIPEGYSVSREKKERFSLILESASTNQTSMYLCASRPGGPNTEAFFGQGTRLTVV.

The chain has TRBV7-2 and TRBJ1-3; D call uncertain. From germline, CDR1 is SGHTA and CDR2 FQGNSA. The ends were cut back, 5 bases at V and 0 bases at J, with 11 bases in the middle. This CDR3 has 15 residues. The CDR3 region has the DNA TGTGCCAGCAGCACCGGGCTTAGCTCTGGAAACACCATATATTTT. It yields the protein CASSTGLSSGNTIYF.

In its sample, this clonotype was seen a few times. The rearrangement links TRBV20-1 to TRBJ2-3; D may be TRBD1 or TRBD2 (5 bases each). The length of the CDR3 is 13 residues. Trimming left V 5 bases short and J 2 bases short, with 11 bases between. CDR1 is DFQATT and CDR2 is SNEGSKA in the germline V gene (reference sequence). CDR3 nucleotides: TGCAGTGCTGAGGGGTCGGTCACAGATACGCAGTATTTT. Translating gives CSAEGSVTDTQYF.

This clonotype was picked up a small number of times. The V call is TRBV5-1, the J call TRBJ2-5; D might be TRBD1 (5 bases). The CDR3 has 13 amino acids. V was clipped by 5 bases and J by 4 bases, with 12 bases between them. Germline values: CDR1 SGHRS, CDR2 YFSETQ. Written as DNA, the CDR3 is TGCGCCAGCAGTCTGGGGCCAATAGAGACCCAGTACTTC. Translated, it gives CASSLGPIETQYF.

The genes are TRBV12-3 or TRBV12-4 and TRBJ2-1; 13 bases agree with TRBD2. CDR3 length equals 17 residues. The ends lost 0 bases at V and 4 bases at J; junction bases unmatched: 3. CDR3 sequence reads: CASSLAGLAGRYNEQFF. CDR3 sequence (DNA): TGTGCCAGCAGTTTAGCGGGACTAGCGGGGCGTTACAATGAGCAGTTCTTC.

The chain combines TRBV19 with TRBJ1-2; no clear D. V lost 7 bases, J lost 7 bases, and 16 bases lay in between. The CDR3 contains 13 residues. Germline assignment: CDR1 LNHDA and CDR2 SQIVND (reference sequence). The CDR3 reads CASTSRGGFGYTF. The CDR3 region has the DNA TGTGCCAGTACCTCCCGGGGAGGCTTTGGCTACACCTTC.

This clonotype was counted a few times. The V gene is TRBV7-9, the J gene TRBJ1-6, with D maybe TRBD1 (5 bases). The CDR3 is 15 residues long. The V and J ends lost 1 base and 9 bases respectively, with 13 bases between them. Germline-derived CDR1 and CDR2 are SEHNR and FQNEAQ (reference sequence). The CDR3 reads CASSLETATSSPLHF. The CDR3, as DNA: TGTGCCAGCAGCTTAGAGACAGCGACGAGTTCACCCCTCCACTTT.